This is a list of T cell receptor beta chains from one sample in a study of cytomegalovirus exposure and HLA in healthy donors. Sequencing used immunoSEQ multiplex PCR; TCRdb keeps in-frame clones, though not all of them. The data contain tens of thousands of clones, around 73% of them seen just once; the ten biggest clones take up 5% to 7%. Material: PBMCs. Receptors were obtained from a man aged 45-65 years in good health and CMV-seronegative. CDR3s include the opening cysteine and the closing phenylalanine or tryptophan. A D gene is named only where the DNA matches it firmly. Size is stated for part of the rows, as once, few or many counts, or as a class when the clone is expanded.

NA,TRBJ1-5,TRBD1,TRBV5-5,TGTGCCAGCAGCTTGCGACAGGGGACTCAGCCCCAGCATTTT,CASSLRQGTQPQHF
NA,TRBJ1-6,TRBD1,TRBV11-2,TGTGCCAGCAGCTTCGGACAGGTCAATTCACCCCTCCACTTT,CASSFGQVNSPLHF
NA,TRBJ2-7,TRBD1,TRBV28,TGTGCCAGCAGCTTTACCGGGACAGGGATCTACGAGCAGTACTTC,CASSFTGTGIYEQYF
NA,TRBJ2-1,NA,TRBV29-1,TGCAGCGTTGCTGGTAGGGGGGAGGGATACTACAATGAGCAGTTCTTC,CSVAGRGEGYYNEQFF
NA,TRBJ1-4,NA,TRBV5-6,TGTGCCAGCAGCTTGAACAGGAGAGCAACTAATGAAAAACTGTTTTTT,CASSLNRRATNEKLFF
NA,TRBJ2-7,NA,TRBV10-3,TGTGCCATCACCGGGACATCCAGCTCCTACGAGCAGTACTTC,CAITGTSSSYEQYF
NA,TRBJ2-1,TRBD2,TRBV19,TGTGCCAGTAACAAGCGGGGGTCAATCGATGAGCAGTTCTTC,CASNKRGSIDEQFF
few,TRBJ2-7,NA,TRBV11-1,TGTGCCAGCAGCTCCACAGGGAATAGGAACGAGCAGTACTTC,CASSSTGNRNEQYF
once,TRBJ2-3,TRBD2,TRBV7-9,TGTGCCAGCAGCTTAGATCTAGCGGGGGTCACAGATACGCAGTATTTT,CASSLDLAGVTDTQYF
NA,TRBJ2-7,NA,TRBV5-1,TGCGCCAGCAGCTTGTTAAGCACGGGGAGCTCCTACGAGCAGTACTTC,CASSLLSTGSSYEQYF
few,TRBJ2-3,TRBD2,TRBV28,TGTGCCAGCTGGACTAGCTTGGCGGATACGCAGTATTTT,CASWTSLADTQYF
once,TRBJ1-2,TRBD1,TRBV14,TGTGCCAGCAGAGGACAGGGGGCGCGATATGGCTACACCTTC,CASRGQGARYGYTF
NA,TRBJ2-3,TRBD2,TRBV29-1,TGCAGCGTTAATGGCGGGGGGGCCAGCACAGATACGCAGTATTTT,CSVNGGGASTDTQYF
many,TRBJ2-3,TRBD2,TRBV6-1,TGTGCCAGCAGTGAGACTAGCGGGGGGGCAGATACGCAGTATTTT,CASSETSGGADTQYF
NA,TRBJ2-3,TRBD2,TRBV7-3,TGTGCCAGCAGCTTTTCCCAGGGAGGGACAGATACGCAGTATTTT,CASSFSQGGTDTQYF
NA,TRBJ2-3,TRBD1,TRBV27,TGTGCCAGCAGTTTATCAGACAGGGTCACAGATACGCAGTATTTT,CASSLSDRVTDTQYF
NA,TRBJ2-7,TRBD1,TRBV10-1,TGCGCCAGCAGCTACAACCGGGACAGGGGGCCCTACGAGCAGTACTTC,CASSYNRDRGPYEQYF
NA,TRBJ1-5,NA,TRBV19,TGTGCCAGTAGTATTAGTAGAAGTGGGGGAGGGCCCCAGCATTTT,CASSISRSGGGPQHF
once,TRBJ2-3,NA,TRBV30,TGTGCCTGGAGTGTCCCGGGGGGCCGGTCAGATACGCAGTATTTT,CAWSVPGGRSDTQYF
NA,TRBJ1-3,NA,TRBV6-6,TGTGCCACACAGGCGTACATTGGAAACACCATATATTTT,CATQAYIGNTIYF
once,TRBJ2-3,TRBD2,TRBV9,TGTGCCAGCAGCGGGACTAGCGGCACAGATACGCAGTATTTT,CASSGTSGTDTQYF
NA,TRBJ1-5,TRBD1,TRBV27,TGTGCCAGCAGTTCCTGGGACAGTAGCAATCAGCCCCAGCATTTT,CASSSWDSSNQPQHF
NA,TRBJ1-1,NA,TRBV11-3,TGTGCCAGCAGCTCGGGGGGGAACACTGAAGCTTTCTTT,CASSSGGNTEAFF
NA,TRBJ2-2,TRBD1,TRBV27,TGTGCCAGCAGTTTTGTGACAGGGAATACCGGGGAGCTGTTTTTT,CASSFVTGNTGELFF
NA,TRBJ2-5,NA,TRBV5-1,TGCGCCAGCAGCTTGAGAGGGGGTTTCCAAGAGACCCAGTACTTC,CASSLRGGFQETQYF
NA,TRBJ2-2,TRBD1,TRBV30,TGTGCCAGGGGACAGGGCAACACCGGGGAGCTGTTTTTT,CARGQGNTGELFF
NA,TRBJ2-7,TRBD2,TRBV2,TGTGCCAGCAGTGAAGAAGGGGAGGGCTACGAGCAGTACTTC,CASSEEGEGYEQYF
NA,TRBJ2-7,NA,TRBV11-2,TGTGCCAGCAGCTTCGGACAGAGAGCCTACGAGCAGTACTTC,CASSFGQRAYEQYF
NA,TRBJ2-7,TRBD2,TRBV29-1,TGCAGCGTACATCTAGCGGGGGGCTCCTACGAGCAGTACTTC,CSVHLAGGSYEQYF
NA,TRBJ2-5,TRBD1,TRBV19,TGTGCCAGTAGTGGACGACAGGGATTGGAGACCCAGTACTTC,CASSGRQGLETQYF
once,TRBJ1-5,NA,TRBV6-6,TGTGCCAGCACCGACGGGTTGCCAATCAGCCCCCAGCATTTT,CASTDGLPISPQHF
few,TRBJ2-7,TRBD1,TRBV6-1,TGTGCCAGCAGGTCCGAACAGGGGTTGGGCGAGCAGTACTTC,CASRSEQGLGEQYF
NA,TRBJ2-2,TRBD2,TRBV7-6,TGTGCCAGCAGCTTGACTAGCGGGGGGGCCGTCACCGGGGAGCTGTTTTTT,CASSLTSGGAVTGELFF